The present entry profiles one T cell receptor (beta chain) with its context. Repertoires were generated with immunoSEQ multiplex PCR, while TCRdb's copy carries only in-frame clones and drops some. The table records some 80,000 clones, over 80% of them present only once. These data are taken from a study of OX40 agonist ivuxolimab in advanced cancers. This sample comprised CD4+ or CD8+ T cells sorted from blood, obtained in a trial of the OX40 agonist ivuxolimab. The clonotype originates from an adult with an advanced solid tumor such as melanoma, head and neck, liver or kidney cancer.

CDR3 in amino acids: CASSPFTGEGKLFF. CDR3 nucleotides: TGTGCCAGCTCACCATTCACAGGGGAGGGAAAACTGTTTTTT. This chain uses TRBV18 with TRBJ1-4; TRBD1 aligns across 7 bases. This CDR3 contains 14 residues. Germline V CDR1 and CDR2: KGHSH, LQKENI. Trimming took 2 bases from V and 10 from J; bases not matched to a gene: 7.